This TCR beta chain originates from a study of early T cells in non-severe SARS-CoV-2 infection. Study context: Chains were not paired, and sequencing was done on bulk RNA from unsorted whole blood.

Study results and limitations: VDJdb matching favored anti-spike CD8 responses, missing private and CD4 specificities.

This clonotype was picked up many times. Its antigen is currently unknown. Researchers tagged individual cDNA molecules with unique molecular identifiers. TCRdb reanalysed the 5' RACE reads using MiXCR and keeps one entry per CDR3 protein. The table has roughly 35,000 distinct CDR3 sequences, around 7% seen once. The CDR3 is 13 residues long. Trimming cost V 3 bases and J 3 bases; bases outside gene matches: 3. CDR1 is DFQATT, CDR2 SNEGSKA, per germline (reference sequence). The clonotype originates from an adult who was a healthcare worker with PCR-confirmed SARS-CoV-2 infection or an uninfected control (not recorded which). Sequencing was carried out using whole blood. The J gene is TRBJ2-7, the V gene TRBV20-1; 9 nucleotides line up with TRBD1. Here the CDR3 reads CSASGDRVYEQYF. As DNA, the CDR3 is TGCAGTGCTAGTGGGGACAGGGTCTACGAGCAGTACTTC.